The 23 T cell receptor beta chains reported below all come from one sample, sequenced in a study of blood T cell repertoires in COVID-19. The assay was immunoSEQ multiplex PCR, and TCRdb's table has in-frame clones only and misses some. The sample records some 200,000 clones, about 86% being singletons. The sample was peripheral blood. The receptor set was obtained from a woman aged 60-75 years with acute or convalescent COVID-19.

This clone was seen just once. V and J are TRBV11-3 and TRBJ2-5, with D possibly matching TRBD2 (5 bases). The CDR3 spans 15 residues. Germline V gene sequence: CDR1 SGHNT, CDR2 YENEEA. Deletions cut 1 base from V and 5 bases from J, with 14 bases between. CDR3 residues: CASSLVDCLEETQYF. The CDR3 region has the DNA TGTGCCAGCAGCTTAGTGGACTGCCTGGAGGAGACCCAGTACTTC.

The chain recombines TRBV30 with TRBJ1-2; 9 bases agree with TRBD1. Losses at the gene ends were 4 bases for V and 4 bases for J; bases not matched to a gene: 4. The CDR3 sequence is 13 residues long. CDR1 and CDR2 from the germline V gene are GTSNPN and SVGIG (reference sequence). CDR3 DNA sequence: TGTGCCTGGACTGCGGACAGGGGCTATGGCTACACCTTC. It is translated as CAWTADRGYGYTF.

This clone showed up just a few times. The CDR3: CASSFTKRRVSYEQYF. In DNA form, the CDR3 reads TGTGCCAGCAGCTTTACCAAGAGGAGGGTGTCCTACGAGCAGTACTTC. The chain employs TRBV5-6 and TRBJ2-7; a weak D match, TRBD2 (6 bases). The CDR3 runs 16 residues. Trimming left V 2 bases short and J 1 base short, with 16 bases between. CDR1 is SGHDT, CDR2 YYEEEE, per germline. The complete variable domain, with remaining parts taken from reference TRBV5-6 and TRBJ2-7, reads DAGVTQSPTHLIKTRGQQVTLRCSPKSGHDTVSWYQQALGQGPQFIFQYYEEEERQRGNFPDRFSGHQFPNYSSELNVNALLLGDSALYLCASSFTKRRVSYEQYFGPGTRLTVT.

This chain links TRBV28 with TRBJ1-5; possible D gene TRBD1, 6 bases. CDR1 and CDR2 from the germline V gene are MDHEN and SYDVKM. V gave up 6 bases and J gave up 9 bases, with 15 bases separating them. The CDR3 covers 13 residues. The CDR3 sequence: CASRKQGERPQHF. CDR3 sequence (DNA): TGTGCCAGCAGAAAACAGGGAGAAAGGCCCCAGCATTTT.

This sequence joins TRBV19 and TRBJ1-5, with D possibly being TRBD1 (6 bases). The germline V and J ends were trimmed by 7 bases and 0 bases, with 13 bases remaining between them. The germline V gene has CDR1 LNHDA and CDR2 SQIVND (reference sequence). CDR3 length equals 15 residues. CDR3 nucleotide sequence: TGTGCCAGTACCCGACAGGTAAATAGCAATCAGCCCCAGCATTTT. The encoded protein is CASTRQVNSNQPQHF.

This chain links TRBV19 with TRBJ1-2, with a possible D match to TRBD1 (6 bases). V shed 5 bases and J shed 2 bases, with 9 bases lying between them. Germline-derived CDR1 and CDR2 are LNHDA and SQIVND (reference sequence). The CDR3 totals 13 residues. CDR3 coding DNA: TGTGCCAGTAGTCACGACAGGAACTATGGCTACACCTTC. Encoded protein: CASSHDRNYGYTF. Looking up the rest from reference TRBV19 and TRBJ1-2 gives the full variable domain: DGGITQSPKYLFRKEGQNVTLSCEQNLNHDAMYWYRQDPGQGLRLIYYSQIVNDFQKGDIAEGYSVSREKKESFPLTVTSAQKNPTAFYLCASSHDRNYGYTFGSGTRLTVV.

With regard to this clone: Other DNA sequences within the sample encode an identical CDR3. V gene TRBV6-5 combines with J gene TRBJ2-1; D might be TRBD1 (7 bases). Germline-derived CDR1 and CDR2 are MNHEY and SVGAGI. The CDR3 has 15 residues. V lost 7 bases and J 0 bases, leaving 13 bases between the germline ends. CDR3 coding DNA: TGTGCCAGCAAAAGGCAGGGGGGCTCCTACAATGAGCAGTTCTTC. This translates into CASKRQGGSYNEQFF.

The rearrangement links TRBV18 to TRBJ1-2; D is possibly TRBD1 (5 bases). CDR3 length equals 13 residues. The germline V and J ends were trimmed by 5 bases and 2 bases, with 9 bases remaining between them. From germline, CDR1 is KGHSH and CDR2 LQKENI. CDR3 sequence: CASSSGRNYGYTF. Here the CDR3 DNA reads TGTGCCAGCTCATCAGGGAGGAACTATGGCTACACCTTC.

This clone was seen just once. The rearrangement links TRBV5-1 to TRBJ1-3, with 10 bases matching TRBD1. Trimming at V came to 3 bases and at J to 0 bases, leaving 0 bases not matched to a gene. Per the germline V gene, CDR1 is SGHRS and CDR2 is YFSETQ. This CDR3 is built from 15 residues. The CDR3 region is CASSWDRGSGNTIYF. The CDR3 nucleotides are TGCGCCAGCAGCTGGGACAGGGGCTCTGGAAACACCATATATTTT. Using reference TRBV5-1 and TRBJ1-3 for the parts outside the CDR3, the full variable domain is KAGVTQTPRYLIKTRGQQVTLSCSPISGHRSVSWYQQTPGQGLQFLFEYFSETQRNKGNFPGRFSGRQFSNSRSEMNVSTLELGDSALYLCASSWDRGSGNTIYFGEGSWLTVV.

The chain recombines TRBV9 with TRBJ2-3, with 9 bases aligning to TRBD2. The germline CDR1 and CDR2 sequences are SGDLS and YYNGEE. This CDR3 spans 16 amino acids. The trim removed 4 bases at V and 1 base at J, leaving 7 bases unmatched. The CDR3: CASSPTWTSGTDTQYF. The CDR3 region has the DNA TGTGCCAGCAGCCCAACGTGGACTAGCGGCACAGATACGCAGTATTTT.

V gene TRBV5-6 combines with J gene TRBJ2-2, with a possible D match to TRBD2 (5 bases). This CDR3 is 16 amino acids long. CDR1 SGHDT and CDR2 YYEEEE come from the germline V gene. Trimming took 0 bases from V and 4 from J, leaving 13 bases between them. CDR3 loop: CASSLVKRPGTGELFF. The CDR3 DNA reads TGTGCCAGCAGCTTGGTTAAGCGGCCGGGCACCGGGGAGCTGTTTTTT.

Concerning this clone itself: The same CDR3 can be traced to other DNA sequences in this sample. The rearrangement joins TRBV5-4 to TRBJ1-4, with D hard to call. V lost 0 bases, J lost 4 bases, and 7 bases lay in between. This CDR3 spans 14 amino acids. CDR1 SGHNT and CDR2 YYREEE come from the germline V gene (reference sequence). The CDR3 loop reads CASSLEGVNEKLFF. CDR3 DNA: TGTGCCAGCAGCTTGGAGGGAGTTAATGAAAAACTGTTTTTT. The whole variable domain, filled in from reference TRBV5-4 and TRBJ1-4, reads ETGVTQSPTHLIKTRGQQVTLRCSSQSGHNTVSWYQQALGQGPQFIFQYYREEENGRGNFPPRFSGLQFPNYSSELNVNALELDDSALYLCASSLEGVNEKLFFGSGTQLSVL.

The chain combines TRBV11-1 with TRBJ2-5; D unclear. CDR3 length equals 13 residues. V lost 3 bases and J 3 bases, leaving 8 bases between the germline ends. Germline V lookup: CDR1 SGHAT, CDR2 FQDESV (reference sequence). This CDR3 reads CASSLIREETQYF. The CDR3, as DNA: TGTGCCAGCAGCTTGATCCGAGAAGAGACCCAGTACTTC.

The chain recombines TRBV19 with TRBJ1-1; a weak D match, TRBD1 (5 bases). Germline assignment: CDR1 LNHDA and CDR2 SQIVND (reference sequence). V lost 5 bases and J 0 bases, leaving 16 bases between the germline ends. The CDR3 covers 16 residues. The CDR3 loop is CASSGQTLRLNTEAFF. CDR3 in DNA: TGTGCCAGTAGTGGACAAACCTTAAGGTTGAACACTGAAGCTTTCTTT.

This chain links TRBV2 with TRBJ1-3, with D perhaps TRBD1 (5 bases). Germline CDR1 and CDR2: SNHLY and FYNNEI. V was cut by 2 bases and J by 2 bases, with 13 bases left in between. CDR3 length equals 16 residues. The CDR3 here is CASSESRTRAGNTIYF. DNA for the CDR3: TGTGCCAGCAGTGAAAGCCGGACAAGGGCTGGAAACACCATATATTTT.

The rearrangement uses TRBV27 and TRBJ1-6; D may be TRBD1 (6 bases). Germline CDR1 MNHEY, CDR2 SMNVEV (reference sequence). Trimming left V 8 bases short and J 8 bases short, with 19 bases between. CDR3 length: 15 amino acids. CDR3 DNA: TGTGCCAGCGCCGTAGCAGGGGTTACCTATTCACCCCTCCACTTT. Its translation: CASAVAGVTYSPLHF.

This chain links TRBV12-3 or TRBV12-4 with TRBJ2-7, with D perhaps matching TRBD2 (6 bases). The CDR3 spans 11 residues. Trimming took 4 bases from V and 5 from J, leaving 6 bases between them. CDR3 DNA sequence: TGTGCCAGCAGTTCGGGGGACGAGCAGTACTTC. This codes for CASSSGDEQYF.

The chain carries TRBV7-9 and TRBJ1-2; TRBD1 is a possible D gene (5 bases). Trimming shortened V by 5 bases and J by 7 bases, and 11 bases separated the two germline ends. Germline V gene data show CDR1 as SEHNR and CDR2 as FQNEAQ (reference sequence). The CDR3 spans 12 residues. The CDR3 spells CASSARDFGYTF. The DNA of the CDR3 is TGTGCCAGCAGCGCCAGGGATTTTGGCTACACCTTC.

The chain is built from TRBV5-1 and TRBJ2-7; no firm D call. The V end lost 4 bases, the J end lost 0 bases, and 8 bases lay between the germline ends. Germline V gene lookup returns CDR1 SGHRS and CDR2 YFSETQ. This CDR3 spans 13 amino acids. CDR3 nucleotide sequence: TGCGCCAGCAGCCACGACACCTCCTACGAGCAGTACTTC. As protein: CASSHDTSYEQYF.

This chain connects TRBV6-5 to TRBJ1-5; D is ambiguous. CDR1 is MNHEY and CDR2 is SVGAGI in the germline V gene. Trimming pared 2 bases from V and 9 bases from J, leaving 8 bases between. This CDR3 is built from 12 residues. CDR3 residues: CASSYPRGPQHF. The CDR3 region has the DNA TGTGCCAGCAGTTACCCCCGCGGGCCCCAGCATTTT.

This clone has just one count. V usage is TRBV9 and J usage is TRBJ2-3; possible D gene TRBD2, 5 bases. Germline-derived CDR1 and CDR2 are SGDLS and YYNGEE. There are 14 residues in the CDR3. V shed 2 bases and J shed 3 bases, with 10 bases lying between them. The CDR3 protein is CASSVRKRTDTQYF. The CDR3 coding sequence is TGTGCCAGCAGCGTTAGGAAGCGGACAGATACGCAGTATTTT.

The V and J genes are TRBV29-1 and TRBJ1-1; D remains ambiguous. CDR3 length: 11 residues. Germline V gene sequence: CDR1 SQVTM, CDR2 ANQGSEA. The V end lost 4 bases, the J end lost 2 bases, and 5 bases lay between the germline ends. The CDR3 sequence: CSVGHNTEAFF. For the CDR3, the DNA is TGCAGCGTTGGACATAACACTGAAGCTTTCTTT.

J is TRBJ1-1 and V is TRBV6-2 or TRBV6-3; weak D call: TRBD1 (6 bases). CDR3 length equals 18 residues. Trimming removed 2 bases from V and 0 bases from J, with 19 bases in between. The V gene's germline CDR1 is MNHEY and CDR2 SVGEGT. The CDR3 DNA follows: TGTGCCAGCAGTTACCCCAGACAGGTAACCAACATGAACACTGAAGCTTTCTTT. Translation gives CASSYPRQVTNMNTEAFF.